One sample yielded the 19 T cell receptor beta chains listed below, sequenced in a study of cytomegalovirus exposure and HLA in healthy donors. The method was immunoSEQ multiplex PCR; TCRdb's version includes in-frame clones alone and lacks a portion of them. The profile shows around 150,000 clones, around 96% of them singletons. Sequenced input: PBMCs. The receptor set was obtained from a woman aged 18 to 35 in good health and CMV-seronegative.

The gene calls are TRBV5-5 and TRBJ1-1; the match to TRBD1 covers 8 bases. Germline V CDR1 and CDR2: SGHKS, YYEKEE (reference sequence). The CDR3 is 16 amino acids. Trimming took 3 bases from V and 0 from J; bases not matched to a gene: 7. The CDR3 nucleotides read TGTGCCAGCAGCTCGGGGACAGGAAGGATGAACACTGAAGCTTTCTTT. It codes for CASSSGTGRMNTEAFF.

The rearrangement uses TRBV7-2 and TRBJ2-7; TRBD2 matches 8 bases. The length of the CDR3 is 15 residues. The ends lost 5 bases at V and 4 bases at J; junction bases unmatched: 10. CDR1 and CDR2 (germline): SGHTA, FQGNSA. The CDR3 spells CASSPGGGRRYEQYF. In DNA form, the CDR3 reads TGTGCCAGCAGCCCCGGCGGGGGGCGCAGATACGAGCAGTACTTC.

This chain joins TRBV6-6 and TRBJ1-1; the match to TRBD1 covers 9 bases. With 5 bases clipped from V and 3 bases from J, the junction kept 1 base outside the gene matches. Germline V lookup: CDR1 MNHNY, CDR2 SVGAGI (reference sequence). The CDR3 consists of 13 residues. CDR3: CASSRQGDTEAFF. The CDR3 DNA follows: TGTGCCAGCAGTCGACAGGGGGACACTGAAGCTTTCTTT.

The table lists this clone with a few counts. The rearrangement joins TRBV6-1 to TRBJ1-6; D possibly corresponds to TRBD1 (5 bases). V lost 3 bases to trimming and J lost 11 bases, with 11 bases between them. Per germline, CDR1 MNHNS and CDR2 SASEGT. The CDR3 runs to 13 residues. The CDR3 region is CASSDLGVTPLHF. The CDR3 DNA follows: TGTGCCAGCAGTGATTTAGGGGTAACACCCCTCCACTTT.

The rearrangement uses TRBV7-9 and TRBJ2-1; 7 bases line up with TRBD2. V lost 6 bases to trimming and J lost 3 bases; unmatched junction nucleotides: 14. Germline V gene data show CDR1 as SEHNR and CDR2 as FQNEAQ (reference sequence). CDR3 length: 17 amino acids. CDR3 loop: CASRNRHLAVDYNEQFF. In DNA, the CDR3 is TGTGCCAGCAGGAATCGGCACCTAGCGGTCGACTACAATGAGCAGTTCTTC.

The CDR3 loop reads CASSQEVDVRTGELFF. Written as DNA, the CDR3 is TGCGCCAGCAGCCAAGAGGTAGACGTGAGGACCGGGGAGCTGTTTTTT. This sequence joins TRBV4-3 and TRBJ2-2; D remains ambiguous. The CDR3 covers 16 residues. The germline CDR1 and CDR2 sequences are LGHNA and YSLEER. The V end was cut by 0 bases, the J end by 5 bases, with 13 bases between.

The chain's CDR3 is CASSNRGGFSTDTQYF. DNA of the CDR3: TGTGCCAGTAGTAACCGCGGGGGGTTTAGCACAGATACGCAGTATTTT. The chain joins TRBV19 to TRBJ2-3; TRBD2 agrees at 8 bases. Germline assignment: CDR1 LNHDA and CDR2 SQIVND (reference sequence). V lost 4 bases, J lost 0 bases, and 6 bases stayed unmatched. The CDR3 runs to 16 residues.

The chain carries TRBV7-2 and TRBJ2-1, with D tentatively TRBD1 (5 bases). Germline CDR1 SGHTA, CDR2 FQGNSA. The CDR3 covers 14 residues. Trimming stripped 1 base from V and 4 bases from J, with 8 bases between. The chain's CDR3 is CASSLVPGYNEQFF. The CDR3 nucleotides are TGTGCCAGCAGCTTAGTGCCAGGGTACAATGAGCAGTTCTTC.

The chain links TRBV30 to TRBJ1-1, with D maybe TRBD1 (6 bases). The CDR3 extends over 19 amino acids. With 2 bases removed from V and 4 bases from J, the gap between germline ends came to 29 bases. CDR1 and CDR2 from the germline V gene are GTSNPN and SVGIG (reference sequence). The DNA for the CDR3 is TGTGCCTGGAGTCCAACTACCCGAGGGGCAGGGGCGATCCTCACTGAAGCTTTCTTT. This sequence encodes CAWSPTTRGAGAILTEAFF.

The chain has TRBV6-1 and TRBJ1-2; TRBD1 aligns across 7 bases. The CDR3 extends over 12 amino acids. V was pared by 8 bases and J by 7 bases, with 7 bases of the junction left unmatched. CDR1 is MNHNS, CDR2 SASEGT, per germline. The CDR3 region has the DNA TGTGCCAGCCTAGGGGGCGGAGGTGGCTACACCTTC. This translates into CASLGGGGGYTF.

V is TRBV5-1 and J is TRBJ2-1; the D gene is possibly TRBD1 (5 bases). CDR3 size: 15 residues. Trimming took off 6 bases at V and 0 bases at J, with 13 bases between the two ends. Germline lookup yields CDR1 SGHRS and CDR2 YFSETQ. The CDR3 DNA is TGCGCCAGCACGCTCCGACAGAGCTCCTACAATGAGCAGTTCTTC. It encodes CASTLRQSSYNEQFF.

The rearrangement uses TRBV4-1 and TRBJ1-1; 8 bases map to TRBD1. The germline V gene encodes CDR1 MGHRA and CDR2 YSYEKL. The junction had 14 bases not matched to a gene; V was cut back by 1 base and J by 4 bases. This CDR3 has 18 amino acids. The CDR3 region is CASSQGARGGGQGTEAFF. In DNA, the CDR3 is TGCGCCAGCAGCCAAGGAGCTAGGGGAGGTGGACAGGGCACTGAAGCTTTCTTT.

The rearrangement joins TRBV19 to TRBJ1-6; 10 bases match TRBD1. The CDR3 is 15 amino acids. J lost 7 bases, V lost 6 bases, and 6 bases had no gene match. CDR1 and CDR2 from the germline V gene are LNHDA and SQIVND (reference sequence). In DNA, the CDR3 is TGTGCCAGTAGACTTCGACAGGGGGCGAATTCACCCCTCCACTTT. It codes for CASRLRQGANSPLHF.

The rearrangement joins TRBV5-1 to TRBJ2-7; 7 bases are shared with TRBD1. The germline gives CDR1 SGHRS, CDR2 YFSETQ. This CDR3 has 14 residues. Trimming cost V 4 bases and J 7 bases; bases outside gene matches: 11. The CDR3 coding sequence is TGCGCCAGCAGCCCGGGACAGTCTTTTTGGGAGCAGTACTTC. It is translated as CASSPGQSFWEQYF. Full variable domain (rest looked up from reference TRBV5-1 and TRBJ2-7): KAGVTQTPRYLIKTRGQQVTLSCSPISGHRSVSWYQQTPGQGLQFLFEYFSETQRNKGNFPGRFSGRQFSNSRSEMNVSTLELGDSALYLCASSPGQSFWEQYFGPGTRLTVT.

V usage is TRBV18 and J usage is TRBJ2-7, with TRBD1 identical over 7 bases. J gave up 1 base and V 3 bases, and 9 bases lay outside the gene matches. Germline V gene data show CDR1 as KGHSH and CDR2 as LQKENI. The CDR3 is 16 amino acids. CDR3 nucleotides: TGTGCCAGCTCACCCAACGTAGGGACAGTTTCCTACGAGCAGTACTTC. Its protein is CASSPNVGTVSYEQYF. Together with reference TRBV18 and TRBJ2-7, the CDR3 gives the full variable domain: NAGVMQNPRHLVRRRGQEARLRCSPMKGHSHVYWYRQLPEEGLKFMVYLQKENIIDESGMPKERFSAEFPKEGPSILRIQQVVRGDSAAYFCASSPNVGTVSYEQYFGPGTRLTVT.

The table lists this clone with a few counts. The chain has TRBV13 and TRBJ2-1, with D perhaps matching TRBD2 (7 bases). Looked up from germline, CDR1 is PRHDT and CDR2 is FYEKMQ (reference sequence). V lost 1 base and J lost 5, with 9 bases in between. The CDR3 consists of 14 residues. This CDR3 is CASSLEGGDNEQFF. The CDR3 DNA sequence: TGTGCCAGCAGCTTAGAGGGGGGGGACAATGAGCAGTTCTTC.

This clone was observed once. The V call is TRBV2, the J call TRBJ1-2; 7 bases are shared with TRBD1. The CDR3 has 12 residues. Trimming cost V 4 bases and J 6 bases; bases outside gene matches: 2. Germline assignment: CDR1 SNHLY and CDR2 FYNNEI. The CDR3 nucleotides are TGTGCCAGCAGTGGGACAGGCGATGGCTACACCTTC. Translation: CASSGTGDGYTF.

V gene TRBV7-3 combines with J gene TRBJ1-5; 8 bases align to TRBD1. Germline V gene data show CDR1 as SGHTA and CDR2 as FQGTGA. This CDR3 contains 18 residues. Unmatched junction bases numbered 13, after V lost 4 bases and J lost 2 bases. CDR3 DNA: TGTGCCAGCAGCTACCGGGACAGGCAAGCAGGGCGCAATCAGCCCCAGCATTTT. It translates to CASSYRDRQAGRNQPQHF.

This chain joins TRBV9 and TRBJ2-3; TRBD1 aligns across 9 bases. V was pared by 4 bases and J by 6 bases, with 15 bases of the junction left unmatched. Germline V gene lookup returns CDR1 SGDLS and CDR2 YYNGEE. This CDR3 contains 17 residues. In nucleotides, the CDR3 is TGTGCCAGCAGCCCTCGGGTGGGGACAGGGTCAGCGGATACGCAGTATTTT. This translates into CASSPRVGTGSADTQYF.